A selection of T cell receptor beta chains follows, all from one sample in a study of blood T cell repertoires in COVID-19. The repertoire was sequenced with immunoSEQ multiplex PCR; TCRdb's copy has only in-frame clones and lacks some. The sample contains around 84,000 clones, around 82% of which appear only once. Sequenced material: peripheral blood. The origin of the receptors is a man older than 75 with active or convalescent COVID-19. Both conserved end residues are part of each CDR3. The order of the fields is V gene, J gene, clone size, D gene, CDR3 protein, CDR3 DNA. A D gene is named only where the DNA matches it firmly. Expanded clones are given a class, and other clones once, few, many or no size at all.

V gene: TRBV4-1
J gene: TRBJ2-7
clone size: NA
D gene: NA
CDR3 protein: CASSPWTASYEQYF
CDR3 DNA: TGCGCCAGCAGCCCTTGGACAGCAAGCTACGAGCAGTACTTC

V gene: TRBV18
J gene: TRBJ1-1
clone size: once
D gene: NA
CDR3 protein: CASSRVGTPNTEAFF
CDR3 DNA: TGTGCCAGCTCACGGGTTGGGACACCGAACACTGAAGCTTTCTTT

V gene: TRBV7-9
J gene: TRBJ1-2
clone size: NA
D gene: NA
CDR3 protein: CASSGSWGRGLDGYTF
CDR3 DNA: TGTGCCAGCTCCGGCAGCTGGGGGAGGGGTCTGGATGGCTACACCTTC

V gene: TRBV19
J gene: TRBJ2-1
clone size: NA
D gene: TRBD1
CDR3 protein: CASTQTPGGIGFF
CDR3 DNA: TGTGCCAGTACACAAACCCCAGGGGGTATTGGGTTCTTC

V gene: TRBV27
J gene: TRBJ2-1
clone size: NA
D gene: TRBD1
CDR3 protein: CASSPHRGTQFF
CDR3 DNA: TGTGCCAGCAGTCCCCACAGGGGTACGCAGTTCTTC

V gene: TRBV30
J gene: TRBJ1-1
clone size: NA
D gene: TRBD1
CDR3 protein: CAWSVPDRLNTEAFF
CDR3 DNA: TGTGCCTGGAGTGTACCGGACAGGTTGAACACTGAAGCTTTCTTT

V gene: TRBV18
J gene: TRBJ1-4
clone size: NA
D gene: NA
CDR3 protein: CASSPSVNEKLFF
CDR3 DNA: TGTGCCAGCTCACCATCAGTGAATGAAAAACTGTTTTTT

V gene: TRBV5-6
J gene: TRBJ2-5
clone size: few
D gene: NA
CDR3 protein: CASSSIGYQETQYF
CDR3 DNA: TGTGCCAGCAGCTCCATCGGGTACCAAGAGACCCAGTACTTC

V gene: TRBV6-5
J gene: TRBJ1-1
clone size: NA
D gene: NA
CDR3 protein: CASNPGGNTEAFF
CDR3 DNA: TGTGCCAGCAATCCGGGTGGGAACACTGAAGCTTTCTTT

V gene: TRBV27
J gene: TRBJ1-2
clone size: NA
D gene: TRBD1
CDR3 protein: CASSVRTGYGYTF
CDR3 DNA: TGTGCCAGCAGTGTACGGACAGGGTATGGCTACACCTTC

V gene: TRBV28
J gene: TRBJ1-1
clone size: NA
D gene: TRBD1
CDR3 protein: CASSPPRQGVNTEAFF
CDR3 DNA: TGTGCCAGCAGTCCACCCCGACAGGGGGTCAACACTGAAGCTTTCTTT

V gene: TRBV23-1
J gene: TRBJ1-3
clone size: NA
D gene: TRBD1
CDR3 protein: CASSSRQGGNTIYF
CDR3 DNA: TGCGCCAGCAGCTCACGACAGGGAGGAAACACCATATATTTT

V gene: TRBV9
J gene: TRBJ2-1
clone size: NA
D gene: TRBD2
CDR3 protein: CASSRTSGEYNEQFF
CDR3 DNA: TGTGCCAGCAGCCGGACTAGCGGAGAATACAATGAGCAGTTCTTC

V gene: TRBV18
J gene: TRBJ1-1
clone size: NA
D gene: NA
CDR3 protein: CASSPSGQYTEAFF
CDR3 DNA: TGTGCCAGCTCACCGTCGGGACAATACACTGAAGCTTTCTTT

V gene: TRBV30
J gene: TRBJ1-1
clone size: once
D gene: NA
CDR3 protein: CAWTGQWNTEAFF
CDR3 DNA: TGTGCCTGGACCGGACAGTGGAACACTGAAGCTTTCTTT

V gene: TRBV20-1
J gene: TRBJ1-5
clone size: NA
D gene: NA
CDR3 protein: CSASDRGAQPQHF
CDR3 DNA: TGCAGTGCTAGTGATAGGGGCGCTCAGCCCCAGCATTTT

V gene: TRBV28
J gene: TRBJ2-7
clone size: NA
D gene: NA
CDR3 protein: CASSPGTLGYEQYF
CDR3 DNA: TGTGCCAGCAGTCCAGGGACATTGGGTTACGAGCAGTACTTC

V gene: TRBV5-1
J gene: TRBJ1-1
clone size: NA
D gene: NA
CDR3 protein: CASSGNTEAFF
CDR3 DNA: TGCGCCAGTAGTGGGAACACTGAAGCTTTCTTT

V gene: TRBV3-1/TRBV3-2
J gene: TRBJ1-5
clone size: NA
D gene: NA
CDR3 protein: CASSQSGNQPQHF
CDR3 DNA: TGTGCCAGCAGCCAAAGCGGCAATCAGCCCCAGCATTTT

V gene: TRBV29-1
J gene: TRBJ2-3
clone size: NA
D gene: NA
CDR3 protein: CSVGPDTQYF
CDR3 DNA: TGCAGCGTTGGGCCGGATACGCAGTATTTT

V gene: TRBV27
J gene: TRBJ1-5
clone size: NA
D gene: NA
CDR3 protein: CASSLVAGNQPQHF
CDR3 DNA: TGTGCCAGCAGTTTAGTAGCGGGCAATCAGCCCCAGCATTTT

V gene: TRBV15
J gene: TRBJ2-7
clone size: NA
D gene: NA
CDR3 protein: CATSREMRGYEQYF
CDR3 DNA: TGTGCCACCAGCAGAGAAATGCGGGGTTACGAGCAGTACTTC

V gene: TRBV12-3/TRBV12-4
J gene: TRBJ1-1
clone size: once
D gene: NA
CDR3 protein: CASVQGNTEAFF
CDR3 DNA: TGTGCCAGCGTACAGGGCAACACTGAAGCTTTCTTT

V gene: TRBV6-2/TRBV6-3
J gene: TRBJ1-1
clone size: NA
D gene: NA
CDR3 protein: CASSWGRVGNTEAFF
CDR3 DNA: TGTGCCAGCAGTTGGGGCAGGGTCGGGAACACTGAAGCTTTCTTT

V gene: TRBV7-5
J gene: TRBJ2-5
clone size: once
D gene: NA
CDR3 protein: CVRSFFPGLQETQYF
CDR3 DNA: TGTGTCAGAAGTTTCTTTCCGGGACTACAAGAGACCCAGTACTTC

V gene: TRBV5-1
J gene: TRBJ2-2
clone size: few
D gene: TRBD1
CDR3 protein: CASNIPGQGRTGELFF
CDR3 DNA: TGCGCCAGCAATATCCCGGGACAGGGGCGCACCGGGGAGCTGTTTTTT

V gene: TRBV19
J gene: TRBJ1-2
clone size: NA
D gene: NA
CDR3 protein: CASSSNTGPYGYTF
CDR3 DNA: TGTGCCAGTAGTAGCAATACAGGGCCCTATGGCTACACCTTC

V gene: TRBV27
J gene: TRBJ2-7
clone size: NA
D gene: TRBD2
CDR3 protein: CASSSPGLAGGTYYEQYF
CDR3 DNA: TGTGCCAGCAGTTCGCCGGGACTAGCGGGAGGTACCTACTACGAGCAGTACTTC

V gene: TRBV25-1
J gene: TRBJ1-6
clone size: once
D gene: NA
CDR3 protein: CASSEPRGYSPLHF
CDR3 DNA: TGTGCCAGCAGTGAGCCGCGGGGGTATTCACCCCTCCACTTT

V gene: TRBV19
J gene: TRBJ2-3
clone size: once
D gene: TRBD1
CDR3 protein: CASSPRGIGQGATDTQYF
CDR3 DNA: TGTGCCAGTAGTCCCCGGGGTATCGGCCAGGGGGCGACAGATACGCAGTATTTT

V gene: TRBV6-2/TRBV6-3
J gene: TRBJ1-6
clone size: NA
D gene: TRBD1
CDR3 protein: CASSYPGQGGRSSYNSPLHF
CDR3 DNA: TGTGCCAGCAGTTACCCGGGACAGGGCGGGAGAAGCTCCTATAATTCACCCCTCCACTTT

V gene: TRBV7-8
J gene: TRBJ2-3
clone size: NA
D gene: NA
CDR3 protein: CASSLQHGTDTQYF
CDR3 DNA: TGTGCCAGCAGCTTGCAACATGGCACAGATACGCAGTATTTT

V gene: TRBV3-1/TRBV3-2
J gene: TRBJ1-2
clone size: NA
D gene: NA
CDR3 protein: CASSQEAGDYNYGYTF
CDR3 DNA: TGTGCCAGCAGCCAAGAGGCAGGCGACTATAACTATGGCTACACCTTC

V gene: TRBV5-1
J gene: TRBJ2-2
clone size: NA
D gene: TRBD2
CDR3 protein: CASSLESLAGVNTGELFF
CDR3 DNA: TGCGCCAGCAGCTTGGAGTCCCTAGCGGGCGTCAACACCGGGGAGCTGTTTTTT

V gene: TRBV9
J gene: TRBJ2-2
clone size: few
D gene: NA
CDR3 protein: CASSLRAGGSGELFF
CDR3 DNA: TGTGCCAGCAGCCTCCGGGCAGGGGGGTCCGGGGAGCTGTTTTTT

V gene: TRBV28
J gene: TRBJ2-3
clone size: NA
D gene: NA
CDR3 protein: CASSSGGTDGTDTQYF
CDR3 DNA: TGTGCCAGCAGCAGTGGGGGGACTGATGGCACAGATACGCAGTATTTT

V gene: TRBV29-1
J gene: TRBJ2-7
clone size: NA
D gene: NA
CDR3 protein: CSVEESPGVGSGQYF
CDR3 DNA: TGCAGCGTTGAAGAAAGTCCAGGGGTTGGTTCGGGGCAGTACTTC

V gene: TRBV3-1/TRBV3-2
J gene: TRBJ2-2
clone size: NA
D gene: TRBD2
CDR3 protein: CASSQGAPGLAGDINTGELFF
CDR3 DNA: TGTGCCAGCAGCCAAGGAGCCCCGGGACTAGCGGGGGATATAAACACCGGGGAGCTGTTTTTT

V gene: TRBV18
J gene: TRBJ2-7
clone size: NA
D gene: NA
CDR3 protein: CASSPETGSYEQYF
CDR3 DNA: TGTGCCAGCTCACCAGAGACAGGTTCCTACGAGCAGTACTTC

V gene: TRBV7-7
J gene: TRBJ2-5
clone size: NA
D gene: TRBD1
CDR3 protein: CASSLDRVQETQYF
CDR3 DNA: TGTGCTAGCAGCCTGGACAGGGTCCAAGAGACCCAGTACTTC

V gene: TRBV2
J gene: TRBJ2-3
clone size: NA
D gene: NA
CDR3 protein: CASYTDTQYF
CDR3 DNA: TGTGCCAGCTACACAGATACGCAGTATTTT

V gene: TRBV5-1
J gene: TRBJ2-7
clone size: NA
D gene: NA
CDR3 protein: CASSSSSYEQYF
CDR3 DNA: TGCGCCAGCAGCTCGAGCTCCTACGAGCAGTACTTC

V gene: TRBV7-3
J gene: TRBJ1-2
clone size: NA
D gene: NA
CDR3 protein: CASSPRGDYGYTF
CDR3 DNA: TGTGCCAGCAGCCCGCGGGGGGACTATGGCTACACCTTC

V gene: TRBV10-1
J gene: TRBJ1-2
clone size: once
D gene: TRBD1
CDR3 protein: CASSQDRDRDTGYTF
CDR3 DNA: TGCGCCAGCAGCCAGGACCGGGACAGGGACACGGGCTACACCTTC

V gene: TRBV6-5
J gene: TRBJ1-6
clone size: NA
D gene: NA
CDR3 protein: CASSSGSGLYSPLHF
CDR3 DNA: TGTGCCAGCAGTTCCGGGTCGGGGTTGTATTCACCCCTCCACTTT

V gene: TRBV18
J gene: TRBJ1-6
clone size: NA
D gene: TRBD1
CDR3 protein: CASSPGTGDLSPLHF
CDR3 DNA: TGTGCCAGCTCACCAGGGACAGGGGACCTATCACCCCTCCACTTT

V gene: TRBV7-2
J gene: TRBJ1-2
clone size: NA
D gene: NA
CDR3 protein: CASSLVGASGYTF
CDR3 DNA: TGTGCCAGCAGCTTAGTGGGAGCCTCGGGCTACACCTTC

V gene: TRBV28
J gene: TRBJ1-5
clone size: NA
D gene: NA
CDR3 protein: CASRDHKAGGVNQPQHF
CDR3 DNA: TGTGCCAGCAGAGACCATAAGGCAGGAGGCGTCAATCAGCCCCAGCATTTT